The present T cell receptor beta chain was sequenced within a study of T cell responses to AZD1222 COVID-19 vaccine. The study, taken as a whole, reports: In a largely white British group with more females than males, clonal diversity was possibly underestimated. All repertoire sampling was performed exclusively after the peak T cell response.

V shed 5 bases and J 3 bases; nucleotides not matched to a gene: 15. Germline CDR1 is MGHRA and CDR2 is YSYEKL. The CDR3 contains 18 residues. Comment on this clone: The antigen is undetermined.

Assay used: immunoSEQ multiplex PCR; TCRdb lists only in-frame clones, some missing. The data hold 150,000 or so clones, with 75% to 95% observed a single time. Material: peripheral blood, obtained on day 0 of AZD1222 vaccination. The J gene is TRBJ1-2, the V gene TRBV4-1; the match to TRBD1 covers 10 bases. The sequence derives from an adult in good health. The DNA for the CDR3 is TGCGCCAGCAGCGCCTCGATAGGACAGGGGGATACCCACTATGGCTACACCTTC. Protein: CASSASIGQGDTHYGYTF.